These 21 T cell receptor beta chains were all obtained from the same sample, sequenced in a study of cytomegalovirus exposure and HLA in healthy donors. The PCR used 60 Vbeta and 13 Jbeta primers. TCRdb keeps only in-frame clones here, not all; method: immunoSEQ multiplex PCR. Of around 130,000 clones in the sample, 81% are singletons; the top ten hold 5% to 7%. Material: PBMCs. The source is a woman in her thirties or forties in good health and CMV-seropositive.

This CDR3 reads CASSPYDGYTF. For the CDR3, the DNA is TGTGCCAGCAGCCCTTATGATGGCTACACCTTC. The chain links TRBV28 to TRBJ1-2; D is unresolved. V shed 6 bases and J shed 6 bases, with 8 bases lying between them. Germline-derived CDR1 and CDR2 are MDHEN and SYDVKM. The CDR3 is made up of 11 amino acids.

The chain couples TRBV7-8 to TRBJ1-6; the match to TRBD1 covers 10 bases. CDR1 and CDR2 from the germline V gene are SGHVS and FQNEAQ. This CDR3 has 16 residues. J was trimmed by 7 bases and V by 3 bases; bases with no gene match: 6. CDR3 DNA sequence: TGTGCCAGCAGCTTGCTACCGGGACAGGGGAATTCACCCCTCCACTTT. Translated: CASSLLPGQGNSPLHF.

With regard to this clone: Germline and junction disagree at one end, which may indicate a read error. The V gene is TRBV5-6, the J gene TRBJ2-7; 13 bases agree with TRBD2. CDR3 length: 15 amino acids. Per the germline V gene, CDR1 is SGHDT and CDR2 is YYEEEE. The CDR3 DNA reads TGTGCCAGCAGCCAAGGACTAGCGGGGGCCCTAGGCGCCCCCTTC. Protein sequence: CASSQGLAGALGAPF.

The chain combines TRBV25-1 with TRBJ2-1, with TRBD2 identical over 7 bases. The CDR3 spans 13 residues. V was pared by 1 base and J by 9 bases, with 3 bases of the junction left unmatched. Germline V CDR1 and CDR2: MGHDK, SYGVNS. The DNA of the CDR3 is TGTGCCAGCAGTGAATTCGGGGGGATTGAGCAGTTCTTC. This sequence encodes CASSEFGGIEQFF.

The genes are TRBV7-9 and TRBJ1-1, with unresolved D. Germline lookup yields CDR1 SEHNR and CDR2 FQNEAQ (reference sequence). V shed 5 bases and J shed 4 bases, with 5 bases lying between them. The CDR3 is 11 residues long. The chain's CDR3 is CASSVSTEAFF. The CDR3 nucleotides are TGTGCCAGCAGCGTCAGCACTGAAGCTTTCTTT.

In this sample, this clone turned up once. The chain combines TRBV15 with TRBJ1-4; D possibly corresponds to TRBD1 (6 bases). V was pared by 2 bases and J by 3 bases, with 10 bases between. Germline CDR1 reads LNHNV; CDR2 reads YYDKDF (reference sequence). The CDR3 has 15 residues. CDR3 in amino acids: CATSRTQGSNEKLFF. CDR3 DNA sequence: TGTGCCACCAGCAGAACACAGGGATCTAATGAAAAACTGTTTTTT.

J is TRBJ2-1 and V is TRBV7-8; 13 bases agree with TRBD2. The CDR3 consists of 21 residues. The V gene end was trimmed by 1 base and the J gene end by 5 bases; junction bases not matched to a gene: 17. Germline V gives CDR1 SGHVS, CDR2 FQNEAQ. CDR3 loop: CASSLVRPGLAGSRLNNEQFF. CDR3 bases: TGTGCCAGCAGCTTAGTTAGGCCGGGACTAGCGGGATCGAGACTGAACAATGAGCAGTTCTTC.

V is TRBV9 and J is TRBJ1-2; 8 bases are shared with TRBD1. Germline values: CDR1 SGDLS, CDR2 YYNGEE. V was pared by 3 bases and J by 5 bases, with 6 bases of the junction left unmatched. This CDR3 has 14 amino acids. The CDR3 sequence is CASSGLGQGYGYTF. In DNA, the CDR3 is TGTGCCAGCAGCGGACTCGGACAGGGATATGGCTACACCTTC.

The chain is built from TRBV19 and TRBJ1-4; 8 nucleotides align to TRBD1. The CDR3 is 15 residues long. Germline loops: CDR1 LNHDA, CDR2 SQIVND (reference sequence). The V and J ends lost 5 bases and 8 bases, in that order; junction bases with no gene match: 10. CDR3 nucleotides: TGTGCCAGTAGTCCCAGGGGGCAAGTGGGGGAAAAACTGTTTTTT. Its protein product is CASSPRGQVGEKLFF. The full variable domain, in which reference TRBV19 and TRBJ1-4 provide the parts outside the CDR3, is DGGITQSPKYLFRKEGQNVTLSCEQNLNHDAMYWYRQDPGQGLRLIYYSQIVNDFQKGDIAEGYSVSREKKESFPLTVTSAQKNPTAFYLCASSPRGQVGEKLFFGSGTQLSVL.

The rearrangement links TRBV9 to TRBJ2-7, with TRBD1 matching over 10 bases. Germline V gene lookup returns CDR1 SGDLS and CDR2 YYNGEE. The CDR3 has 15 amino acids. The trim removed 3 bases at V and 6 bases at J, leaving 9 bases unmatched. The CDR3 DNA follows: TGTGCCAGCAGCGACGACAGGGGGCCTTCCAGCGAGCAGTACTTC. It translates to CASSDDRGPSSEQYF.

The chain uses TRBV5-1 and TRBJ1-3; a weak D match, TRBD1 (5 bases). The CDR3 extends over 15 amino acids. The ends were cut back, 4 bases at V and 0 bases at J, with 11 bases in the middle. Germline CDR1 and CDR2: SGHRS and YFSETQ. The CDR3 coding sequence is TGCGCCAGCAGCCAGGACAAGAGCTCTGGAAACACCATATATTTT. It is translated as CASSQDKSSGNTIYF.

The chain recombines TRBV6-1 with TRBJ2-2, with D possibly being TRBD2 (6 bases). The germline V gene has CDR1 MNHNS and CDR2 SASEGT. CDR3 length: 15 residues. V was clipped by 0 bases and J by 4 bases, with 9 bases between them. Here the CDR3 reads CASSEAAGSTGELFF. In nucleotides, the CDR3 is TGTGCCAGCAGTGAAGCGGCCGGGAGCACCGGGGAGCTGTTTTTT.

This rearrangement joins TRBV27 to TRBJ1-4; 10 bases match TRBD1. Losses at the gene ends were 6 bases for V and 7 bases for J; bases not matched to a gene: 8. Germline CDR1 is MNHEY and CDR2 is SMNVEV (reference sequence). This CDR3 region has 15 residues. DNA of the CDR3: TGTGCCAGCAGGGGTTGGGACAGGGGTAGTGAAAAACTGTTTTTT. Residues: CASRGWDRGSEKLFF.

V and J are TRBV6-5 and TRBJ2-3; possible D gene TRBD2, 5 bases. The V end was cut by 0 bases, the J end by 3 bases, with 10 bases between. CDR1 and CDR2 (germline): MNHEY, SVGAGI. There are 15 residues in the CDR3. CDR3 DNA: TGTGCCAGCAGTTACTCGGACGGGGTTACAGATACGCAGTATTTT. This encodes CASSYSDGVTDTQYF.

With respect to this clone: The CDR3 does not end in the conserved phenylalanine or tryptophan, so this is likely a read error. The V and J genes are TRBV27 and TRBJ1-4; D not resolved. Trimming pared 5 bases from V and 0 bases from J, leaving 10 bases between. From germline, CDR1 is MNHEY and CDR2 SMNVEV (reference sequence). The length of the CDR3 is 15 residues. CDR3 nucleotide sequence: TGTGCCAGCAGTCCGAACATACCAACTAATGAAAAACTGTTTGTT. It is translated as CASSPNIPTNEKLFV.

The genes are TRBV10-3 and TRBJ2-1; tentative D call: TRBD2 (6 bases). There are 14 residues in the CDR3. Trimming pared 0 bases from V and 9 bases from J, leaving 12 bases between. CDR1 is ENHRY and CDR2 is SYGVKD in the germline V gene. CDR3 region: CAISESPSDAEQFF. CDR3 DNA: TGTGCCATCAGTGAGTCCCCTAGCGACGCTGAGCAGTTCTTC.

The chain employs TRBV11-2 and TRBJ1-2, with TRBD1 as a possible D gene (5 bases). Germline values: CDR1 SGHAT, CDR2 FQNNGV. There are 15 residues in the CDR3. Trimming pared 2 bases from V and 6 bases from J, leaving 16 bases between. As DNA, the CDR3 is TGTGCCAGCAGCTTAATCGTGGGGCTAGCGGATGGCTACACCTTC. Protein product: CASSLIVGLADGYTF.

The gene calls are TRBV7-8 and TRBJ1-1; D remains unclear. Trimming took off 5 bases at V and 0 bases at J, with 16 bases between the two ends. CDR3 length equals 16 residues. Germline V lookup: CDR1 SGHVS, CDR2 FQNEAQ. This CDR3 reads CASSLLSSGLNTEAFF. The CDR3 nucleotides are TGTGCCAGCAGCCTGTTATCGTCGGGATTGAACACTGAAGCTTTCTTT.

Concerning this clone: The sample contains more than one DNA sequence encoding this CDR3. This rearrangement joins TRBV19 to TRBJ1-5; the D gene is possibly TRBD1 (6 bases). CDR1 LNHDA and CDR2 SQIVND come from the germline V gene (reference sequence). The CDR3 runs to 15 residues. V gave up 2 bases and J gave up 0 bases, with 8 bases separating them. The CDR3 region is CASSIRTASNQPQHF. The CDR3 DNA reads TGTGCCAGTAGTATACGGACAGCTAGCAATCAGCCCCAGCATTTT.

The gene calls are TRBV5-1 and TRBJ1-5; no clear D gene. Germline V gene lookup returns CDR1 SGHRS and CDR2 YFSETQ. The CDR3 length is 14 residues. V was clipped by 0 bases and J by 0 bases, with 4 bases between them. The CDR3 here is CASSLGASNQPQHF. Written as DNA, the CDR3 is TGCGCCAGCAGCTTGGGGGCTAGCAATCAGCCCCAGCATTTT.

The rearrangement links TRBV6-5 to TRBJ1-5, with 7 bases that match TRBD1. Germline CDR1 reads MNHEY; CDR2 reads SVGAGI. The CDR3 loop spans 15 amino acids. The V segment lost 5 bases and the J segment 5 bases; nucleotides outside the gene matches: 9. The CDR3 sequence: CASSPDRVSYQPQHF. CDR3 in DNA: TGTGCCAGCAGTCCCGACAGGGTAAGCTATCAGCCCCAGCATTTT.